The 8 T cell receptor beta chains presented below share a single source sample, sequenced in a study of CD8 T cells in Susac syndrome. RNA was extracted with the RNeasy kit, and a quantity of roughly 0.5 to 1 ug was reverse transcribed using random hexamers. MiXCR, run by TCRdb on the immunoSEQ multiplex PCR reads, gives a single entry per CDR3 protein. The sample contains roughly 100,000 distinct CDR3 sequences, 94% of which appear only once. Specimen: CD8+ T cells from PBMCs. The source is a human donor with Susac syndrome.

J is TRBJ1-1 and V is TRBV20-1; no firm D call. CDR1 and CDR2 (germline): DFQATT, SNEGSKA (reference sequence). The ends were cut back, 4 bases at V and 8 bases at J, with 20 bases in the middle. CDR3 length: 14 amino acids. CDR3 DNA sequence: TGCAGTGCTATCTCCGATAGAGAAACCCGAGAAGCTTTCTTT. Its translation is CSAISDRETREAFF.

The chain links TRBV3-1 to TRBJ2-7, with 7 bases matching TRBD2. The CDR3 contains 18 residues. V lost 1 base and J lost 0; bases outside the gene matches: 12. Germline-derived CDR1 and CDR2 are LGHDT and YNNKEL (reference sequence). CDR3 amino acids: CASSQVGTGKRDSYEQYF. DNA of the CDR3: TGTGCCAGCAGCCAAGTAGGCACCGGGAAGCGGGACTCCTACGAGCAGTACTTC.

The rearrangement links TRBV5-1 to TRBJ2-7; 7 nucleotides align to TRBD1. Per the germline V gene, CDR1 is SGHRS and CDR2 is YFSETQ. J gave up 3 bases and V 4 bases, and 10 bases lay outside the gene matches. This CDR3 comprises 15 residues. The CDR3 loop is CASSKTGLGDYEQYF. Here the CDR3 DNA reads TGCGCCAGCAGCAAGACAGGGCTGGGAGACTACGAGCAGTACTTC.

This sequence joins TRBV13 and TRBJ2-5; D is unclear. V lost 2 bases to trimming and J lost 5 bases, with 12 bases between them. From germline, CDR1 is PRHDT and CDR2 FYEKMQ (reference sequence). The CDR3 has 14 residues. CDR3 DNA: TGTGCCAGCAGCTTAATTGGGGATACGGAGACCCAGTACTTC. As protein: CASSLIGDTETQYF.

The chain employs TRBV29-1 and TRBJ2-3, with TRBD1 matching over 7 bases. Losses at the gene ends were 6 bases for V and 1 base for J; bases not matched to a gene: 1. CDR1 and CDR2 from the germline V gene are SQVTM and ANQGSEA. CDR3 length: 12 residues. The chain's CDR3 is CSVTGGTDTQYF. DNA of the CDR3: TGCAGCGTAACAGGGGGCACAGATACGCAGTATTTT.

The chain employs TRBV7-9 and TRBJ2-5; tentatively, D is TRBD2 (5 bases). This CDR3 comprises 14 residues. The germline V and J ends were trimmed by 1 base and 3 bases, with 9 bases remaining between them. The germline CDR1 and CDR2 sequences are SEHNR and FQNEAQ (reference sequence). The CDR3 nucleotides read TGTGCCAGCAGCTTAGGCACTAGGGAAGAGACCCAGTACTTC. As protein: CASSLGTREETQYF.

The J gene is TRBJ2-1, the V gene TRBV6-6; 11 nucleotides agree with TRBD2. Germline V gene data show CDR1 as MNHNY and CDR2 as SVGAGI (reference sequence). V trimming: 2 bases; J trimming: 7 bases; junction bases outside the gene matches: 7. The CDR3 is 16 residues long. DNA of the CDR3: TGTGCCAGCAGTTACAGTGTAGCGGGGGGGCTTAATGAGCAGTTCTTC. Protein: CASSYSVAGGLNEQFF.

This clonotype appeared once. This chain joins TRBV5-1 and TRBJ2-7; weak D call: TRBD1 (6 bases). Trimming cost V 0 bases and J 5 bases, with 12 bases left between them. The CDR3 extends over 14 amino acids. Germline lookup yields CDR1 SGHRS and CDR2 YFSETQ. The CDR3 is CASSLETGRDEQYF. CDR3 bases: TGCGCCAGCAGCTTGGAAACAGGGCGCGACGAGCAGTACTTC.